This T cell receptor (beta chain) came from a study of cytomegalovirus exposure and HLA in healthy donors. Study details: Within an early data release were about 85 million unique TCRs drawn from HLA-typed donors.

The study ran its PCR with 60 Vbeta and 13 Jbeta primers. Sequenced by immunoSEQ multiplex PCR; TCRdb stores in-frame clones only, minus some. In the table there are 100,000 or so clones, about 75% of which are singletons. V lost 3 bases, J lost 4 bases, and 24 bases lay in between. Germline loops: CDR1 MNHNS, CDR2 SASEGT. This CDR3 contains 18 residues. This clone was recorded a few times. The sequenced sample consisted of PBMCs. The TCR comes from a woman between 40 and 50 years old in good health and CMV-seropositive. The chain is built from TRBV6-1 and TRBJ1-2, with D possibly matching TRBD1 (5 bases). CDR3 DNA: TGTGCCAGCAGTGATGGTCTCCCGATAGGGGCGATAGGCTATGGCTACACCTTC. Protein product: CASSDGLPIGAIGYGYTF.